These 32 T cell receptor beta chains came from one sample sequenced in a study of blood T cell repertoires in COVID-19. The data were produced by immunoSEQ multiplex PCR, yet TCRdb's version contains in-frame clones alone and is incomplete. The data hold 30,000 to 35,000 clones, with about four fifths observed a single time. Source material: peripheral blood. These receptors all come from a man aged 45 to 65 with acute or convalescent COVID-19.

The rearrangement links TRBV4-1 to TRBJ2-1, with 8 bases aligning to TRBD2. CDR1 and CDR2 from the germline V gene are MGHRA and YSYEKL. The CDR3 spans 17 residues. V gave up 0 bases and J gave up 5 bases; unmatched junction bases: 9. The CDR3 sequence is CASSQDSGGAENNEQFF. The CDR3 nucleotides read TGCGCCAGCAGCCAAGACTCGGGGGGGGCCGAGAACAATGAGCAGTTCTTC.

The chain couples TRBV19 to TRBJ2-7; 8 nucleotides agree with TRBD2. Germline CDR1 is LNHDA and CDR2 is SQIVND (reference sequence). The CDR3 has 17 amino acids. V trimming: 3 bases; J trimming: 1 base; junction bases outside the gene matches: 11. CDR3 sequence (DNA): TGTGCCAGTAGTATGGCGTCGCTAGCGGGCGATTCCTACGAGCAGTACTTC. This gives the protein CASSMASLAGDSYEQYF. Filled out from reference TRBV19 and TRBJ2-7, the complete variable domain reads DGGITQSPKYLFRKEGQNVTLSCEQNLNHDAMYWYRQDPGQGLRLIYYSQIVNDFQKGDIAEGYSVSREKKESFPLTVTSAQKNPTAFYLCASSMASLAGDSYEQYFGPGTRLTVT.

The chain recombines TRBV6-5 with TRBJ2-5; TRBD2 matches 7 bases. This CDR3 is 13 amino acids long. Per germline, CDR1 MNHEY and CDR2 SVGAGI. V lost 4 bases to trimming and J lost 7 bases; unmatched junction nucleotides: 6. The CDR3 nucleotides read TGTGCCAGCAGTTGGGACTACTCGGGGACCCAGTACTTC. This sequence encodes CASSWDYSGTQYF.

V and J are TRBV9 and TRBJ1-2; a possible D gene is TRBD1 (6 bases). Looked up from germline, CDR1 is SGDLS and CDR2 is YYNGEE. This CDR3 has 15 amino acids. Trimming stripped 4 bases from V and 8 bases from J, with 21 bases between. The CDR3 coding sequence is TGTGCCAGCAGCTCCTCTGGGGGGGGCGCTTCGGGCTACACCTTC. Translated: CASSSSGGGASGYTF.

The chain couples TRBV10-3 to TRBJ2-7; 9 bases map to TRBD1. V was pared by 6 bases and J by 1 base, with 4 bases of the junction left unmatched. The CDR3 has 14 residues. CDR1 ENHRY and CDR2 SYGVKD come from the germline V gene. The CDR3 DNA follows: TGTGCCATCAGGGAGGACAGGGGTTCCTACGAGCAGTACTTC. Its protein is CAIREDRGSYEQYF.

This clone was found once. The CDR3, as DNA: TGTGCCAGCAGCGTAGAAGATTCTCTAGCGGGGGGCCCCTACAATGAGCAGTTCTTC. Translating it yields CASSVEDSLAGGPYNEQFF. V gene TRBV9 combines with J gene TRBJ2-1; 11 nucleotides match TRBD2. CDR3 length equals 19 residues. The germline V gene has CDR1 SGDLS and CDR2 YYNGEE. After removal of 0 bases from V and 2 bases from J, the junction contained 10 bases not matched to a gene.

This chain links TRBV5-4 with TRBJ2-7, with 10 positions matching TRBD2. Germline CDR1 reads SGHNT; CDR2 reads YYREEE (reference sequence). The V and J ends lost 4 bases and 1 base, in that order; junction bases with no gene match: 2. The CDR3 consists of 14 residues. The CDR3 loop reads CASSPTSGSYEQYF. Here the CDR3 DNA reads TGTGCCAGCAGCCCGACTAGCGGGTCCTACGAGCAGTACTTC. The variable domain in full, completed from reference TRBV5-4 and TRBJ2-7, reads ETGVTQSPTHLIKTRGQQVTLRCSSQSGHNTVSWYQQALGQGPQFIFQYYREEENGRGNFPPRFSGLQFPNYSSELNVNALELDDSALYLCASSPTSGSYEQYFGPGTRLTVT.

The DNA of the CDR3 is TGTGCCAGCAGTTGGGCCGGGAGTAATCAGCCCCAGCATTTT. Residues: CASSWAGSNQPQHF. This chain links TRBV27 with TRBJ1-5, with D unresolved. Germline CDR1 is MNHEY and CDR2 is SMNVEV (reference sequence). The CDR3 sequence is 14 residues long. Deletions cut 4 bases from V and 4 bases from J, with 11 bases between.

This sequence joins TRBV20-1 and TRBJ1-6; D gene uncertain. The CDR3 totals 11 residues. CDR1 and CDR2 (germline): DFQATT, SNEGSKA (reference sequence). The germline V and J ends were trimmed by 4 bases and 8 bases, with 6 bases remaining between them. In DNA, the CDR3 is TGCAGTGCTATCGGGGATTCACCCCTCCACTTT. This codes for CSAIGDSPLHF.

The gene calls are TRBV12-3 or TRBV12-4 and TRBJ1-2; D is unresolved. This CDR3 has 12 residues. V was cut by 5 bases and J by 4 bases, with 8 bases left in between. The CDR3 loop reads CASSGLRYGYTF. For the CDR3, the DNA is TGTGCCAGCAGTGGGCTTCGCTATGGCTACACCTTC.

V is TRBV7-9 and J is TRBJ1-1, with 9 bases lining up with TRBD1. The CDR3 length is 15 residues. V shed 3 bases, J shed 6 bases, and the junction held 8 bases outside the gene matches. CDR1 SEHNR and CDR2 FQNEAQ come from the germline V gene (reference sequence). CDR3 sequence reads: CASSLGRQGGSEAFF. The DNA of the CDR3 is TGTGCCAGCAGCTTGGGTCGACAGGGGGGCTCTGAAGCTTTCTTT. Full variable domain (missing parts from reference TRBV7-9 and TRBJ1-1): DTGVSQNPRHKITKRGQNVTFRCDPISEHNRLYWYRQTLGQGPEFLTYFQNEAQLEKSRLLSDRFSAERPKGSFSTLEIQRTEQGDSAMYLCASSLGRQGGSEAFFGQGTRLTVV.

V gene TRBV5-4 combines with J gene TRBJ1-6, with unresolved D. The CDR3 loop spans 17 amino acids. Germline CDR1 is SGHNT and CDR2 is YYREEE (reference sequence). Trimming pared 3 bases from V and 5 bases from J, leaving 18 bases between. This CDR3 reads CASSSKLTGVDNSPLHF. The CDR3, as DNA: TGTGCCAGCAGCTCGAAGCTTACGGGAGTCGATAATTCACCCCTCCACTTT.

This chain uses TRBV28 with TRBJ2-2; the D is unclear. The V gene's germline CDR1 is MDHEN and CDR2 SYDVKM. The length of the CDR3 is 14 residues. The V and J ends lost 5 bases and 6 bases respectively, with 13 bases between them. CDR3 residues: CASSPPHRAGELFF. The DNA for the CDR3 is TGTGCCAGCAGTCCCCCACATCGGGCCGGGGAGCTGTTTTTT.

This clone was seen once. The CDR3 DNA follows: TGTGCCAGCAGCCTTTTACAGGGGACCGAGCAGTACTTC. It specifies CASSLLQGTEQYF. The chain carries TRBV7-9 and TRBJ2-7, with 7 bases aligning to TRBD1. Trimming took 5 bases from V and 6 from J; bases not matched to a gene: 7. This CDR3 spans 13 amino acids. Germline V lookup: CDR1 SEHNR, CDR2 FQNEAQ (reference sequence).

V and J are TRBV10-1 and TRBJ2-2; unclear D gene. Germline V gene data show CDR1 as WNHNN and CDR2 as SYGVQD (reference sequence). CDR3 length: 15 residues. Between the trimmed V and J ends, which lost 5 bases and 1 base, there was a span of 11 bases. CDR3 bases: TGCGCCAGCAGTCAAGGCAGGAAGAACACCGGGGAGCTGTTTTTT. This codes for CASSQGRKNTGELFF.

This clone was seen a handful of times. The gene calls are TRBV5-1 and TRBJ2-7; D may be TRBD2 (5 bases). Germline CDR1 is SGHRS and CDR2 is YFSETQ. Between the trimmed V and J ends, which lost 0 bases and 1 base, there was a span of 14 bases. CDR3 length: 16 residues. This CDR3 is CASSLGGLSFSYEQYF. The CDR3 coding sequence is TGCGCCAGCAGCTTGGGAGGACTTTCATTTTCCTACGAGCAGTACTTC. Full variable domain (remainder filled in from reference TRBV5-1 and TRBJ2-7): KAGVTQTPRYLIKTRGQQVTLSCSPISGHRSVSWYQQTPGQGLQFLFEYFSETQRNKGNFPGRFSGRQFSNSRSEMNVSTLELGDSALYLCASSLGGLSFSYEQYFGPGTRLTVT.

Only one count was recorded for this clone. The chain links TRBV18 to TRBJ2-1; 9 bases match TRBD2. CDR1 and CDR2 from the germline V gene are KGHSH and LQKENI. After removal of 5 bases from V and 6 bases from J, the junction contained 8 bases not matched to a gene. The CDR3 loop spans 15 amino acids. CDR3 in DNA: TGTGCCAGCTCAGGCAATAGCGGGAGTAGCAATGAGCAGTTCTTC. Protein product: CASSGNSGSSNEQFF.

This clone has a handful of counts. The V and J genes are TRBV14 and TRBJ2-7, with 7 nucleotides matching TRBD2. The CDR3 runs to 14 residues. Per germline, CDR1 SGHDN and CDR2 FVKESK. Losses at the gene ends were 0 bases for V and 6 bases for J; bases not matched to a gene: 5. CDR3 bases: TGTGCCAGCAGCCAAGACGCGGCTAGCGGCGAGCAGTACTTC. Translated, it gives CASSQDAASGEQYF.

This clone has just one count. This chain uses TRBV18 with TRBJ2-7; tentative D call: TRBD1 (5 bases). CDR1 is KGHSH, CDR2 LQKENI, per germline. CDR3 size: 16 residues. V lost 3 bases, J lost 0 bases, and 15 bases lay in between. The CDR3: CASSPIRTSFSYEQYF. In DNA form, the CDR3 reads TGTGCCAGCTCACCCATTCGGACATCCTTCTCCTACGAGCAGTACTTC.

The gene calls are TRBV30 and TRBJ2-2, with 7 nucleotides matching TRBD1. J was trimmed by 8 bases and V by 2 bases; bases with no gene match: 5. This CDR3 has 13 residues. In germline, CDR1 is GTSNPN, CDR2 SVGIG (reference sequence). The chain's CDR3 is CAWSSGGTGELFF. The DNA of the CDR3 is TGTGCCTGGAGTTCAGGGGGAACGGGGGAGCTGTTTTTT.

This rearrangement joins TRBV28 to TRBJ1-4; 7 nucleotides agree with TRBD1. Germline loops: CDR1 MDHEN, CDR2 SYDVKM. This CDR3 contains 15 residues. J gave up 2 bases and V 6 bases, and 6 bases lay outside the gene matches. Here the CDR3 DNA reads TGTGCCAGCAGATATCAGGGGGTTACTAATGAAAAACTGTTTTTT. Amino acid sequence: CASRYQGVTNEKLFF.

The CDR3 sequence is CATSDLRREQSYEQYF. The CDR3 DNA is TGTGCCACCAGTGATTTAAGGCGGGAGCAATCCTACGAGCAGTACTTC. The chain is built from TRBV24-1 and TRBJ2-7, with 7 bases matching TRBD2. The CDR3 contains 16 residues. The V gene's germline CDR1 is KGHDR and CDR2 SFDVKD. With 1 base clipped from V and 1 base from J, the junction kept 6 bases outside the gene matches.

The rearrangement joins TRBV27 to TRBJ1-2, with 8 bases matching TRBD1. CDR1 is MNHEY, CDR2 SMNVEV, per germline (reference sequence). CDR3 length: 12 residues. Trimming removed 8 bases from V and 5 bases from J; junction bases left unmatched: 4. The CDR3 DNA follows: TGTGCCAGCCCGACAGGGGTATATGGCTACACCTTC. It is translated as CASPTGVYGYTF.

The chain uses TRBV27 and TRBJ1-2, with TRBD1 identical over 8 bases. From germline, CDR1 is MNHEY and CDR2 SMNVEV (reference sequence). The CDR3 is 13 amino acids. Germline trimming cut 4 bases from V and 8 bases from J; bases unmatched to any gene: 6. CDR3: CASSWFGQGGYTF. DNA of the CDR3: TGTGCCAGCAGTTGGTTTGGACAGGGAGGCTACACCTTC.

The chain recombines TRBV6-1 with TRBJ1-5, with 7 nucleotides matching TRBD1. The CDR3 is made up of 16 amino acids. The V segment lost 2 bases and the J segment 9 bases; nucleotides outside the gene matches: 13. Germline-derived CDR1 and CDR2 are MNHNS and SASEGT. In nucleotides, the CDR3 is TGTGCCAGCAGTGAAAGGGACAGTATATGGTATCCGCCCCAGCATTTT. The encoded protein is CASSERDSIWYPPQHF.

This clone appeared once. The gene calls are TRBV11-2 and TRBJ1-4; a weak D match, TRBD1 (5 bases). The length of the CDR3 is 15 residues. Germline-derived CDR1 and CDR2 are SGHAT and FQNNGV. V lost 2 bases and J 3 bases, leaving 10 bases between the germline ends. The CDR3 loop reads CASSLSQGSNEKLFF. CDR3 nucleotides: TGTGCCAGCAGCTTATCCCAGGGATCTAATGAAAAACTGTTTTTT.

This chain links TRBV20-1 with TRBJ1-6, with D possibly being TRBD1 (6 bases). Germline CDR1 DFQATT, CDR2 SNEGSKA (reference sequence). The length of the CDR3 is 13 residues. Deletions cut 3 bases from V and 10 bases from J, with 13 bases between. As DNA, the CDR3 is TGCAGTGCTAGTCCGGAGACAGGCTCACCCCTCCACTTT. This sequence encodes CSASPETGSPLHF.

V gene TRBV2 combines with J gene TRBJ1-2; 9 nucleotides match TRBD1. With V trimmed by 3 bases and J by 2 bases, 1 base remained unmatched. The CDR3 runs 14 residues. CDR1 and CDR2 (germline): SNHLY, FYNNEI. This chain's CDR3 is CASSDGQGNYGYTF. In DNA form, the CDR3 reads TGTGCCAGCAGTGATGGACAGGGGAACTATGGCTACACCTTC.

In DNA, the CDR3 is TGTGCCAGCAGCCAAGCGTACGGGACAAACGAAAAGCAGTTCTTC. Translated, it gives CASSQAYGTNEKQFF. J is TRBJ2-1 and V is TRBV14; perhaps TRBD1 as D (6 bases). V lost 1 base to trimming and J lost 11 bases, with 18 bases between them. This CDR3 is 15 amino acids long. CDR1 and CDR2 (germline): SGHDN, FVKESK.

This chain uses TRBV7-3 with TRBJ2-2; 10 positions agree with TRBD2. Germline values: CDR1 SGHTA, CDR2 FQGTGA. The junction had 2 bases not matched to a gene; V was cut back by 1 base and J by 0 bases. The CDR3 contains 17 residues. CDR3 in amino acids: CASSLKTSGSNTGELFF. Written as DNA, the CDR3 is TGTGCCAGCAGCTTAAAGACTAGCGGGTCGAACACCGGGGAGCTGTTTTTT.

The chain has TRBV2 and TRBJ2-1; 9 nucleotides align to TRBD1. V gave up 5 bases and J gave up 6 bases; unmatched junction bases: 5. Germline CDR1 and CDR2: SNHLY and FYNNEI. This CDR3 is built from 14 residues. Written as DNA, the CDR3 is TGTGCCAGCAGTCCGGGGACAGGGATCAATGAGCAGTTCTTC. Protein sequence: CASSPGTGINEQFF.

This clone was detected only a few times. The chain combines TRBV5-1 with TRBJ2-2; D remains unclear. This CDR3 is 12 amino acids long. V lost 4 bases to trimming and J lost 8 bases, with 9 bases between them. The germline V gene encodes CDR1 SGHRS and CDR2 YFSETQ. The CDR3 region is CASSLTLGELFF. CDR3 sequence (DNA): TGCGCCAGCAGCCTCACTCTAGGGGAGCTGTTTTTT.